This entry describes one T cell receptor (beta chain). No antigen is known for it. The data were obtained in a study of vaccination effects on CD4 cells after COVID-19. The CDR3 is made up of 14 amino acids. Trimming left V 0 bases short and J 2 bases short, with 8 bases between. CDR1 and CDR2 (germline): SGHRS, YFSETQ. General study points: Long after vaccination, the clones induced by infection and by vaccine shrank markedly in size. In the study, convalescent patients were few, and early post-infection timepoints were absent.

Researchers isolated CD4+ T cells once about 11 days of culture had elapsed. Previously uninfected by SARS-CoV-2, the vaccine recipients also showed negative nucleocapsid antibodies. Profiled with immunoSEQ multiplex PCR; TCRdb holds only in-frame clones, not every one. The repertoire holds some 28,000 clones, with around three fifths as singletons. The V gene is TRBV5-1, the J gene TRBJ2-5; tentative D call: TRBD2 (6 bases). This TCR came from a human donor who received a COVID-19 vaccine. Source: CD4+ T cells from PBMCs cultured without peptide, taken before COVID-19 vaccination. The CDR3 loop is CASSLGTTQETQYF. The CDR3 coding sequence is TGCGCCAGCAGCTTGGGGACTACTCAAGAGACCCAGTACTTC.